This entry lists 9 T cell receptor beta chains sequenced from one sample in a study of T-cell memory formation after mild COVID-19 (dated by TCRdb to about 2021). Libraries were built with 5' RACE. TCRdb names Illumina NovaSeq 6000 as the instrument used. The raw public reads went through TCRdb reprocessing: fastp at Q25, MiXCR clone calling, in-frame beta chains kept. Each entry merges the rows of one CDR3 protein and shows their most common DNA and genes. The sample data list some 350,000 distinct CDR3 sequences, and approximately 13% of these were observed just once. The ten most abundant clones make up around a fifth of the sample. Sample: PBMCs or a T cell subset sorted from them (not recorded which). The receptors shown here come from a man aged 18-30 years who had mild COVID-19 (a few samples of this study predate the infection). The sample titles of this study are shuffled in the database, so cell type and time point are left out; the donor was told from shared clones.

The DNA for the CDR3 is TGTGCCAGCATCGACAAGAACACCGGGGAGCTGTTTTTT. Protein product: CASIDKNTGELFF. The J gene is TRBJ2-2, the V gene TRBV27, with D hard to call. V dropped 7 bases and J dropped 1 base, with 7 bases sitting between them. This CDR3 comprises 13 residues. Germline V gene sequence: CDR1 MNHEY, CDR2 SMNVEV (reference sequence).

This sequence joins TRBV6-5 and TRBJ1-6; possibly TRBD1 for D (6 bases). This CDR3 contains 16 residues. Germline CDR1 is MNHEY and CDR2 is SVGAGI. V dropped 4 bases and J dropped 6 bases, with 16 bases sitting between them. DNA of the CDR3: TGTGCCAGCAGTTGGCGTGAAGGGGGGCGTAATTCACCCCTCCACTTT. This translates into CASSWREGGRNSPLHF.

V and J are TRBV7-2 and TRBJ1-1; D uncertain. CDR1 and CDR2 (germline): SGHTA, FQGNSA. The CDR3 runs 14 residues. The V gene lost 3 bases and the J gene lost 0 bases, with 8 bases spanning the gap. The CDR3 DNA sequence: TGTGCCAGCAGCTTCCGGGCCATGAACACTGAAGCTTTCTTT. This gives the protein CASSFRAMNTEAFF.

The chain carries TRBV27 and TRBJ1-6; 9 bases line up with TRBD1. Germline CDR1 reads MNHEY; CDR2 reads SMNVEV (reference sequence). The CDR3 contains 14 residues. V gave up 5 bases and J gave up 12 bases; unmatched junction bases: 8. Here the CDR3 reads CASSVRQGGIPLHF. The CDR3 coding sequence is TGTGCCAGCAGTGTAAGACAGGGGGGAATACCCCTCCACTTT.

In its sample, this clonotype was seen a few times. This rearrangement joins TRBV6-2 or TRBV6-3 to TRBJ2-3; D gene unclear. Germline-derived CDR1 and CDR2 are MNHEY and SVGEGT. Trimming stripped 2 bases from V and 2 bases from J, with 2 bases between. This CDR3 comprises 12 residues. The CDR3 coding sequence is TGTGCCAGCAGTTACGTCACAGATACGCAGTATTTT. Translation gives CASSYVTDTQYF.

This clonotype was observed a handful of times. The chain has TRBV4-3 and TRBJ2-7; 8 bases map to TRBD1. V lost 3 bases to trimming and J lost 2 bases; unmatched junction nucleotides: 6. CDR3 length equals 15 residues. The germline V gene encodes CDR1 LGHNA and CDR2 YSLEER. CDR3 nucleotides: TGCGCCAGCAGCCAGGGGACAGGAGGGACCTACGAGCAGTACTTC. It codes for CASSQGTGGTYEQYF.

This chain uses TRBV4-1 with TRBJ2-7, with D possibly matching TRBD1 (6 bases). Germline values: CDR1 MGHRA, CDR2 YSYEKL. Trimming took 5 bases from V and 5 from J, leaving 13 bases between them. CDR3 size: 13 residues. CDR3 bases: TGCGCCAGCAGCACATACAGGGACCACGAGCAGTACTTC. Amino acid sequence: CASSTYRDHEQYF.

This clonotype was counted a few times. The CDR3 protein is CASSWDGAPGTGELFF. The DNA for the CDR3 is TGTGCCAGCAGCTGGGACGGAGCCCCGGGCACCGGGGAGCTGTTTTTT. The V gene is TRBV3-1, the J gene TRBJ2-2, with D perhaps assigned TRBD1 or TRBD2 (5 bases each). CDR3 length: 16 amino acids. Deletions cut 5 bases from V and 4 bases from J, with 17 bases between. Germline CDR1 reads LGHDT; CDR2 reads YNNKEL (reference sequence).

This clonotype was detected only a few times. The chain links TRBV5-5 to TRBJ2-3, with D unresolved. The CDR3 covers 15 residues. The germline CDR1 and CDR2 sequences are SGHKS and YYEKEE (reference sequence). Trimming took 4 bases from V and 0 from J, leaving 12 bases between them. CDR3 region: CASSARPDSTDTQYF. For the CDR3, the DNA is TGTGCCAGCAGCGCCCGACCTGATAGCACAGATACGCAGTATTTT.